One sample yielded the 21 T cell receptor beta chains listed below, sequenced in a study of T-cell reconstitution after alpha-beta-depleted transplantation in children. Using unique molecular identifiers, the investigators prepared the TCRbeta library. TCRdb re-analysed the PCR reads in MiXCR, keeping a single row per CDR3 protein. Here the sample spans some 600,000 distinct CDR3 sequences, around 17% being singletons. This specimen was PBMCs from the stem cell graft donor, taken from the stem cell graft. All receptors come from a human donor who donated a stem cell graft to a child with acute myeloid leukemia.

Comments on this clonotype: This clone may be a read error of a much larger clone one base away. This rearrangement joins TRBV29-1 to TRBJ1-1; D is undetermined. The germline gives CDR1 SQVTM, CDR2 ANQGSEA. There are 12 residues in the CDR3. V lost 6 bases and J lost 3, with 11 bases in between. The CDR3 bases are TGCAGCGTCACAGTGGGGTACACTGAAGCTTTCTTT. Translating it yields CSVTVGYTEAFF. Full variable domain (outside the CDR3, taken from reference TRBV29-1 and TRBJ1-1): SAVISQKPSRDICQRGTSLTIQCQVDSQVTMMFWYRQQPGQSLTLIATANQGSEATYESGFVIDKFPISRPNLTFSTLTVSNMSPEDSSIYLCSVTVGYTEAFFGQGTRLTVV.

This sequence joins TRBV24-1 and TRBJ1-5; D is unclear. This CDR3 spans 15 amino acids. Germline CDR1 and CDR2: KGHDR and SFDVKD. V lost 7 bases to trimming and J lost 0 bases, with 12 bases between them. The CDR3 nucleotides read TGTGCCACCAGCTCAGAAGGAAGTAGCAATCAGCCCCAGCATTTT. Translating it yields CATSSEGSSNQPQHF.

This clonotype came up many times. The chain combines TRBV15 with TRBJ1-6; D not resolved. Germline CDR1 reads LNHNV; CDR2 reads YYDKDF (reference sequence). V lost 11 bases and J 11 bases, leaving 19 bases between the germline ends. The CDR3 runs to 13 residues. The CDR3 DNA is TGTGCCTCAAGTTCAGAAGGCCCGGCACCCCTCCACTTT. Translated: CASSSEGPAPLHF.

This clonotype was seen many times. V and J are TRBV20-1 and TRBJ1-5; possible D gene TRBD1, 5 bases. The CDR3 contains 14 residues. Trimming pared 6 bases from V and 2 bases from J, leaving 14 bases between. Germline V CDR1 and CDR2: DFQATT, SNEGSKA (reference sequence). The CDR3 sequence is CSAPQGGGNQPQHF. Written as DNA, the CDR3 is TGCAGTGCCCCCCAGGGAGGGGGCAATCAGCCCCAGCATTTT.

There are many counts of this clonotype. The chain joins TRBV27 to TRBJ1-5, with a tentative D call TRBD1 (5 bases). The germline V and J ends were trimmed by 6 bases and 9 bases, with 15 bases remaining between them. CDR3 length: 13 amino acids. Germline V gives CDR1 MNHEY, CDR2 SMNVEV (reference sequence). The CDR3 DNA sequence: TGTGCCAGCAGCCGGACGGGCGGGGGGCCCCAGCATTTT. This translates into CASSRTGGGPQHF.

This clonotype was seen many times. CDR3 region: CASTVEVSYNEQFF. Written as DNA, the CDR3 is TGTGCCAGCACCGTAGAGGTCAGTTACAATGAGCAGTTCTTC. The rearrangement joins TRBV12-3 or TRBV12-4 to TRBJ2-1; the D is unclear. V was clipped by 7 bases and J by 4 bases, with 14 bases between them. This CDR3 has 14 residues.

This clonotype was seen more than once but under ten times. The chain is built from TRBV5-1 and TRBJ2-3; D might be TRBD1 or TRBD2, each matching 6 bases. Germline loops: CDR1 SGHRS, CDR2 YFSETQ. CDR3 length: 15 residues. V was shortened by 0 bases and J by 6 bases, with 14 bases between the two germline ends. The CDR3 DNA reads TGCGCCAGCAGCTTGGAGGGGGGCCTGGGGGATACGCAGTATTTT. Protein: CASSLEGGLGDTQYF.

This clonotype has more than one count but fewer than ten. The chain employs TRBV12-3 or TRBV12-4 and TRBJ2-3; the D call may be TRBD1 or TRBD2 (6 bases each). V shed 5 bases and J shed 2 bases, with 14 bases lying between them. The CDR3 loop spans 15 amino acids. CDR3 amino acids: CASSGGLPFTDTQYF. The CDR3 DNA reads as TGTGCCAGCAGTGGGGGGCTACCTTTCACAGATACGCAGTATTTT.

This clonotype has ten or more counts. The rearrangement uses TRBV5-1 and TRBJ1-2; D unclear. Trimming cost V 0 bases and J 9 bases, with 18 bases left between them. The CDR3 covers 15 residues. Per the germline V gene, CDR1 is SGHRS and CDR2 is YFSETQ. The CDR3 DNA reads TGCGCCAGCAGCTTGGTGGCCAGCCAAACCATGAGCTACACCTTC. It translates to CASSLVASQTMSYTF.

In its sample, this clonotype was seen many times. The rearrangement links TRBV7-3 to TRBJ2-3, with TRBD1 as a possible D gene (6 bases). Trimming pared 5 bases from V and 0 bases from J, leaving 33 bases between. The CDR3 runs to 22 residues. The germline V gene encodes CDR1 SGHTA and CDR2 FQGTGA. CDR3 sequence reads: CASSTPTPRGSTLPLSTDTQYF. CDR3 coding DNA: TGTGCCAGCAGCACTCCCACGCCCAGGGGAAGCACCCTGCCCCTTAGCACAGATACGCAGTATTTT. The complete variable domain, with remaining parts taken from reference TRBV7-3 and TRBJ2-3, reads GAGVSQTPSNKVTEKGKYVELRCDPISGHTALYWYRQSLGQGPEFLIYFQGTGAADDSGLPNDRFFAVRPEGSVSTLKIQRTERGDSAVYLCASSTPTPRGSTLPLSTDTQYFGPGTRLTVL.

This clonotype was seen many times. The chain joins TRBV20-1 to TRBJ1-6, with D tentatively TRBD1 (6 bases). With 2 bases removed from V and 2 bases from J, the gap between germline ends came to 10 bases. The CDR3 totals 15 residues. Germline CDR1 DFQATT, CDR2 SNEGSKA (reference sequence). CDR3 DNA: TGCAGTGCTAGACAGGGGCCTACCTATAATTCACCCCTCCACTTT. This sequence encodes CSARQGPTYNSPLHF.

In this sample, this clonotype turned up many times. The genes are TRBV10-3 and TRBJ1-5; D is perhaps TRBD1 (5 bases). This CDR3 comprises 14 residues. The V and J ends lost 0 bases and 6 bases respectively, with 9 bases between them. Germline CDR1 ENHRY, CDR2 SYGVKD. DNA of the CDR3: TGTGCCATCAGTGAGTCGGGGGTTGGTCAGCCCCAGCATTTT. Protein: CAISESGVGQPQHF.

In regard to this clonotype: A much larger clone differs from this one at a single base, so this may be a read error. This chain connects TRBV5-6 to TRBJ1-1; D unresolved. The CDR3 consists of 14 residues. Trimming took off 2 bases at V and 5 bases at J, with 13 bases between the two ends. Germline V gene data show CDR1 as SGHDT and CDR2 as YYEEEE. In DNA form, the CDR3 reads TGTGCCAGCAGCTTTGGCCAAGGAGAGACTGAAGCTTTCTTT. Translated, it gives CASSFGQGETEAFF.

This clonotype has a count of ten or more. The CDR3 here is CAISETRDGYTF. In nucleotides, the CDR3 is TGTGCCATCAGTGAAACCAGGGACGGCTACACCTTC. The chain joins TRBV10-3 to TRBJ1-2; D perhaps matches TRBD1 (5 bases). The CDR3 length is 12 residues. Trimming pared 3 bases from V and 8 bases from J, leaving 10 bases between. CDR1 and CDR2 (germline): ENHRY, SYGVKD.

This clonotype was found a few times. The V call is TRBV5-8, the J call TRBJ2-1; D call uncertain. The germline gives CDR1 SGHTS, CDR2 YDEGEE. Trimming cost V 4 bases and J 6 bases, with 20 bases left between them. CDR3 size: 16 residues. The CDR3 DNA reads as TGTGCCAGCAGCCACGAAAGGGTATACCTTCGCAATGAGCAGTTCTTC. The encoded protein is CASSHERVYLRNEQFF.

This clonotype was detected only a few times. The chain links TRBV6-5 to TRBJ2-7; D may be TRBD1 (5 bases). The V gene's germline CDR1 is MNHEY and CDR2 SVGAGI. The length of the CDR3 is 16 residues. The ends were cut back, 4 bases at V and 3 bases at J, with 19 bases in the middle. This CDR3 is CASSSPWGRDDYEQYF. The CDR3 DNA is TGTGCCAGCAGTTCTCCTTGGGGCAGGGATGACTACGAGCAGTACTTC.

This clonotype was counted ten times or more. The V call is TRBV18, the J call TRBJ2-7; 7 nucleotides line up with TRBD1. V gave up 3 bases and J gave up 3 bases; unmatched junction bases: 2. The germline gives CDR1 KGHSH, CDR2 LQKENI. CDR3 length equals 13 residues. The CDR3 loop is CASSPGQYYEQYF. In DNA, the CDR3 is TGTGCCAGCTCACCGGGACAGTACTACGAGCAGTACTTC.

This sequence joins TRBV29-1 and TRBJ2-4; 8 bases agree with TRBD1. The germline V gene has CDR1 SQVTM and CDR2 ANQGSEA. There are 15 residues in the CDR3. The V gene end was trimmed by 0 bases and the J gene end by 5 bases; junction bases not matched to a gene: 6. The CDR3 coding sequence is TGCAGCGTTGAAGATCCGTCAGGGGGCGAAAACATTCAGTACTTC. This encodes CSVEDPSGGENIQYF. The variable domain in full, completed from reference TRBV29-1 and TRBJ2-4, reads SAVISQKPSRDICQRGTSLTIQCQVDSQVTMMFWYRQQPGQSLTLIATANQGSEATYESGFVIDKFPISRPNLTFSTLTVSNMSPEDSSIYLCSVEDPSGGENIQYFGAGTRLSVL.

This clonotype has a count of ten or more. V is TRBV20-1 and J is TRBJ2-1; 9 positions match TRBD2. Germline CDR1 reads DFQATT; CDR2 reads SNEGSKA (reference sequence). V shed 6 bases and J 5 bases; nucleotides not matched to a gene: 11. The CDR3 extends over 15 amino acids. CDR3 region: CSARPLSSGNNEQFF. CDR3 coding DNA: TGCAGTGCGAGGCCCCTTTCTAGCGGGAACAATGAGCAGTTCTTC.

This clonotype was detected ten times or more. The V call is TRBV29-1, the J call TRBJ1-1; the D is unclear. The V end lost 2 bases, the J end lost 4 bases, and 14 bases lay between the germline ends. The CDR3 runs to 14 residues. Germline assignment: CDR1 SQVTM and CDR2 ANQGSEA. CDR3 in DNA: TGCAGCGTTGAACCGGGGATCCCTTCCACTGAAGCTTTCTTT. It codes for CSVEPGIPSTEAFF.

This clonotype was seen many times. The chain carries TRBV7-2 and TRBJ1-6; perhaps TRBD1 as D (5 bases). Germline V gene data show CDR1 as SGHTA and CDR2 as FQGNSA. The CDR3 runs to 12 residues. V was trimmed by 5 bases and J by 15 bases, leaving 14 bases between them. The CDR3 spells CASSSLGEYLHF. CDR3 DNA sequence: TGTGCCAGCAGCAGTCTGGGGGAATACCTCCACTTT.